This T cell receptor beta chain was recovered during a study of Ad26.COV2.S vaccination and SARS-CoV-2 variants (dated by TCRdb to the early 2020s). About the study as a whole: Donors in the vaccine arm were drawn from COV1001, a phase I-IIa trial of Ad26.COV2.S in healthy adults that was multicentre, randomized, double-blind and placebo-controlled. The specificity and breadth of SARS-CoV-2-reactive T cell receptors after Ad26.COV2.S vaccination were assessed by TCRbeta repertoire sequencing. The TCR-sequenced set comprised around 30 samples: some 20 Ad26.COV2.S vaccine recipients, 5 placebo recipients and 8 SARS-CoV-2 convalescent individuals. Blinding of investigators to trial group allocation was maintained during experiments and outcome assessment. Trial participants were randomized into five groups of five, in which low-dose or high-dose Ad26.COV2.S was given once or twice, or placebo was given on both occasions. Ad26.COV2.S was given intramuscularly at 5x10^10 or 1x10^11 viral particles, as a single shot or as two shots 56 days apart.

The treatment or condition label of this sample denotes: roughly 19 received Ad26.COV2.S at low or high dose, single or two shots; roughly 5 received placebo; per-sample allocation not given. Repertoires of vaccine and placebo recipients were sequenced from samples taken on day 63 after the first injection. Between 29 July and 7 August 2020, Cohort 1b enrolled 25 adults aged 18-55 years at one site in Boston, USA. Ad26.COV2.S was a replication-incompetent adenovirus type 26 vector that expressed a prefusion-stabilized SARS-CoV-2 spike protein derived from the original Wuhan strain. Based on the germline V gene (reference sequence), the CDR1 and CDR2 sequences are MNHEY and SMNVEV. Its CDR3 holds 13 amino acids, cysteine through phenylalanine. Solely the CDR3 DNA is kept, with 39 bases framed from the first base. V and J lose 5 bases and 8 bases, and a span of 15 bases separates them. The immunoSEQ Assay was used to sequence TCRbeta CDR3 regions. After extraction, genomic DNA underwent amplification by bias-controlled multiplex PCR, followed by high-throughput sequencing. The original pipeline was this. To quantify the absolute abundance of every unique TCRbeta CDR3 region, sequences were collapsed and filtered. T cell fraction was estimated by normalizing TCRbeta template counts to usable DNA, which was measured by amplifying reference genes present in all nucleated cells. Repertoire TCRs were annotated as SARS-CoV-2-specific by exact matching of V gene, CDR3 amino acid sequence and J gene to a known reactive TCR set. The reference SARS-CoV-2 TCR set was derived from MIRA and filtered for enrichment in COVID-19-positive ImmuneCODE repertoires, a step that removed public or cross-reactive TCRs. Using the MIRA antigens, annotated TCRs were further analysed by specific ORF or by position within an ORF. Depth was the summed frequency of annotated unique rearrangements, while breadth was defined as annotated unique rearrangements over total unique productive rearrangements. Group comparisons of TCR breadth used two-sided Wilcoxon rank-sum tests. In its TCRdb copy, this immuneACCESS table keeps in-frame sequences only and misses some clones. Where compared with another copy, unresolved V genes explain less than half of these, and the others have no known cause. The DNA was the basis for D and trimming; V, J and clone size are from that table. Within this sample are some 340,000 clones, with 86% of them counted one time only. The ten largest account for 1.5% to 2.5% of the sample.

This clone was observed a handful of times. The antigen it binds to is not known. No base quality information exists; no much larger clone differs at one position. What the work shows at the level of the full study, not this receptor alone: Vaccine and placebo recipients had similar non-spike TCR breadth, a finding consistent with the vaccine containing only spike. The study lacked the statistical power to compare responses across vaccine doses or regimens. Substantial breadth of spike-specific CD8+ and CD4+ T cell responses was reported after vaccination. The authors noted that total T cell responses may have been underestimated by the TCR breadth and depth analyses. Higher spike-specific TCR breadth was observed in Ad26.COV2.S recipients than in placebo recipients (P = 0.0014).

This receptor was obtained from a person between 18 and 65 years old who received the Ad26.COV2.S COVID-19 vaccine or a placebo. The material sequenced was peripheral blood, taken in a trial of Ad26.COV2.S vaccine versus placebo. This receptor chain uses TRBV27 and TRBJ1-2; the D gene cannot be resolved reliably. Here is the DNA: TGTGCCAGCAGTCCCATTAAGACTGGAGGCTACACCTTC. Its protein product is CASSPIKTGGYTF.